The following is a T cell receptor beta chain sequence with its context. The same CDR3 is also encoded by other DNA sequences in this sample. Time point here: blood 4 weeks post-SBRT, at nephrectomy. Treatment noted: 15 Gy SBRT to primary tumor, nephrectomy 4 weeks later. This CDR3 is 10 amino acids long. Germline loops: CDR1 DFQATT, CDR2 SNEGSKA (reference sequence). The sample is drawn from a study of radiation and T cells in renal cell carcinoma. Generated by immunoSEQ multiplex PCR, the TCRdb table keeps only in-frame clones and is missing some. The sample holds approximately 150,000 clones; 75% to 90% are singletons and the top ten take about 17%.

The sample was blood, taken from a patient whose treatment included radiotherapy and nephrectomy. This rearrangement joins TRBV20-1 to TRBJ2-5; D is ambiguous. This clonotype was sampled from a woman in her fifties or sixties with renal cell carcinoma. The CDR3: CSAIQETQYF. The CDR3 region has the DNA TGCAGCGCCATCCAAGAGACCCAGTACTTC.